The entry below describes one T cell receptor (beta chain). Its antigen is unknown. The sample holds no much larger clone one base away, and base qualities are not on file. This record belongs to a study of T-cell memory formation after mild COVID-19 (dated by TCRdb to 2020 to 2023). The study in broad terms: Most TCR sequence clusters were specific to one of the two donors. In a couple of donors, T-cell clones that expanded and contracted after mild COVID-19 were followed by sequencing TCRalpha and TCRbeta repertoires longitudinally. The cohort was made up of two young adult volunteers, one female and one male, who were previously healthy. Study-level results and caveats: The study included only a couple of mild cases, and larger cohorts that include severe cases with pre-infection samples were judged to be necessary. Contracting CD4+ clones turned up mainly in the CM and EM memory subsets, whereas EMRA was where CD8+ clones were enriched. Some responding clones were detected in pre-infection memory, which suggested that pre-existing cross-reactive memory T cells had joined the SARS-CoV-2 response. The second-wave clones that peaked on day 37 were not confirmed to be SARS-CoV-2 specific. From day 15 to 85, contracting clones showed balanced CD4/CD8 phenotypes, whereas a second wave of clones that expanded from day 15 to 37 leaned towards CD4+.

Ficoll-Paque density gradient centrifugation was used to isolate PBMCs. The CDR3 starts with the cysteine, ends with the phenylalanine, and has 17 residues. The DNA shown is the 51-base CDR3, in frame from base 1. The germline V and J ends show losses of 3 bases and 0 bases respectively, and no gene match explains 5 bases of the junction. TCRdb lists the instrument as Illumina NovaSeq 6000. cDNA libraries for TCRalpha and TCRbeta were prepared by 5'RACE using constant-segment primers, with sample barcodes and unique molecular identifiers added. Trizol reagent was used to extract RNA from every sample. Libraries were amplified in two PCR steps, with a second sample barcode and Illumina TruSeq adapters added in the second step. Sequencing of libraries was performed on an Illumina NovaSeq with 2 x 150 bp paired-end reads. The authors processed their data as follows. The reads were demultiplexed and collapsed into UMI-guided consensus sequences using migec v1.2.7. Using mixcr v2.1.11, UMI consensuses were aligned to TRA and TRB V and J templates and then assembled into clonotypes. A clonotype was counted as expanded or contracted only when both edgeR and NoisET called the clonotype significant, with the noise models trained on biological replicates. For edgeR calls, the cutoffs were a false discovery rate-adjusted p below 0.01 and a log2 fold-change threshold of 1. PCA with hierarchical clustering of max-normalized trajectories of the 1000 most abundant clonotypes was used as exploratory dynamics analysis. Separately sequenced CD4+ and CD8+ repertoires were used to assign the CD4 or CD8 phenotype of responding clones. TCRdb trimmed public reads at Q25 via fastp, called clones via MiXCR and kept in-frame beta chains. Each CDR3 protein gets just one entry, which takes the most common genes and DNA from the rows behind it. The V and J calls come from TCRdb's annotation, not from the publication. The sample data list roughly 280,000 distinct CDR3 sequences, and around 8% of these were observed just once. The ten largest clones represent 20% to 25% of the sample.

What was sequenced was PBMCs or a T cell subset sorted from them (not recorded which). The rearranged chain carries TRBV12-3 or TRBV12-4 and TRBJ2-2, and TRBD2 aligns with 9 junction nucleotides. This TCR came from a man between 18 and 35 years old who had mild COVID-19 (a few samples of this study predate the infection). The sample titles of this study are shuffled in the database, so cell type and time point are left out; the donor was told from shared clones. The bases read TGTGCCAGCAGTTTCTCTAGCGGGGTACCGAACACCGGGGAGCTGTTTTTT. This is translated as CASSFSSGVPNTGELFF.